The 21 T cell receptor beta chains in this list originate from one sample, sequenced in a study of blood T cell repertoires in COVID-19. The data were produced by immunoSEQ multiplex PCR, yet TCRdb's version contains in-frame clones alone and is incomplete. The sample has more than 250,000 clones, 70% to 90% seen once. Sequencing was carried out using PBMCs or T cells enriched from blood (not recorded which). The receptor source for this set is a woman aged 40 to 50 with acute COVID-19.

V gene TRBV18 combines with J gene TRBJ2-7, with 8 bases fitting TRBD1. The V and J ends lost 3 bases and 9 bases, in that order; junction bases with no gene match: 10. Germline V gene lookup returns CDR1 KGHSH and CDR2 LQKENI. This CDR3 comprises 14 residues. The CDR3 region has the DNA TGTGCCAGCTCACCGCCGGGACAGGCTGAAGGGCAGTACTTC. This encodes CASSPPGQAEGQYF.

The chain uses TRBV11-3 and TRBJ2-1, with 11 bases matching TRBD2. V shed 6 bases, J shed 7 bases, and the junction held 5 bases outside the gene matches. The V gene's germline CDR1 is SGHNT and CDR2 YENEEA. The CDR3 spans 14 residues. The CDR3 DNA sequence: TGTGCCAGCAGACCACTAGCGGGAGCTAATGAGCAGTTCTTC. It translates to CASRPLAGANEQFF.

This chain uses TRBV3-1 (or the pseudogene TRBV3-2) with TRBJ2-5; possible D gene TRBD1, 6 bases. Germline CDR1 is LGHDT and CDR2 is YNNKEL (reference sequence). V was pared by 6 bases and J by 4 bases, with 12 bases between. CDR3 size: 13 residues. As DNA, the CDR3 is TGTGCCAGCAGACTAACGACAGGAGAGACCCAGTACTTC. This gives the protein CASRLTTGETQYF.

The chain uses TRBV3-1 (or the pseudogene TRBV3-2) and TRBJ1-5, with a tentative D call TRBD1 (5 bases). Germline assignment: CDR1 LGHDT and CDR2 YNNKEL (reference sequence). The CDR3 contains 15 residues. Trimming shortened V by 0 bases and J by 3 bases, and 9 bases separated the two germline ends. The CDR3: CASSQDGGFNQPQHF. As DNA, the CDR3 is TGTGCCAGCAGCCAAGACGGGGGATTCAATCAGCCCCAGCATTTT.

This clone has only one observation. CDR3 nucleotides: TGTGCCATCAGTCCCCCGGCGGGGGATGGCTACACCTTC. This encodes CAISPPAGDGYTF. V usage is TRBV10-3 and J usage is TRBJ1-2; weak D call: TRBD1 (5 bases). CDR1 and CDR2 (germline): ENHRY, SYGVKD. This CDR3 region has 13 residues. V lost 5 bases and J 6 bases, leaving 13 bases between the germline ends.

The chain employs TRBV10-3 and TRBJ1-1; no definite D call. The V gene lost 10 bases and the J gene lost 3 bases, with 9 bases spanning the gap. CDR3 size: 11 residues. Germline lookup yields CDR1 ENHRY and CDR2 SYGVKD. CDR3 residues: CATCADTEAFF. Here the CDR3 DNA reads TGTGCCACCTGTGCAGACACTGAAGCTTTCTTT.

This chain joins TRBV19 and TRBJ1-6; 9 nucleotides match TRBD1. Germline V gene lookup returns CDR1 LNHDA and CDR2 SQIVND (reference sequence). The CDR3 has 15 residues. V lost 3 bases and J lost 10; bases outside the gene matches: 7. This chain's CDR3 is CASSMIRDRESPLHF. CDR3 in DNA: TGTGCCAGTAGTATGATCCGGGACAGGGAATCACCCCTCCACTTT.

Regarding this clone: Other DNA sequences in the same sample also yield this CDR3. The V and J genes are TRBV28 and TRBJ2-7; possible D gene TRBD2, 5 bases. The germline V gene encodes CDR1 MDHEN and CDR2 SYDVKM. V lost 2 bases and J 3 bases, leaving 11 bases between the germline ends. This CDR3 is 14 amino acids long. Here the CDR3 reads CASSLREASYEQYF. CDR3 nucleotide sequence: TGTGCCAGCAGTTTACGGGAAGCTAGCTACGAGCAGTACTTC.

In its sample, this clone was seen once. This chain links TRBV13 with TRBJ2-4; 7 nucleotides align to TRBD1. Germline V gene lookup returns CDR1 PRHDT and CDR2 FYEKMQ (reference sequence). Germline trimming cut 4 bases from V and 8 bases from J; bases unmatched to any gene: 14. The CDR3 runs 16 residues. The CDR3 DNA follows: TGTGCCAGCAGCTGCCCAATCGGGACAGACCGTGACATTCAGTACTTC. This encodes CASSCPIGTDRDIQYF.

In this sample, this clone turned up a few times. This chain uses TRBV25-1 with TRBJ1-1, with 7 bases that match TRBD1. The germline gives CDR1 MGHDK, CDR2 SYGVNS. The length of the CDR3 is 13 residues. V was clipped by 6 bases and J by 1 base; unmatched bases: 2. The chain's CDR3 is CASRTGENTEAFF. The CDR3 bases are TGTGCCAGCAGAACAGGGGAGAACACTGAAGCTTTCTTT.

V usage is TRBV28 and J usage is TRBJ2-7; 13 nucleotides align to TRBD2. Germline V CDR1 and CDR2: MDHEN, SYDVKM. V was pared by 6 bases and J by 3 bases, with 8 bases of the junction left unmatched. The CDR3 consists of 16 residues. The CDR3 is CASRPTGLAGVYEQYF. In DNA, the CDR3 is TGTGCCAGCAGACCTACCGGACTAGCGGGAGTCTACGAGCAGTACTTC.

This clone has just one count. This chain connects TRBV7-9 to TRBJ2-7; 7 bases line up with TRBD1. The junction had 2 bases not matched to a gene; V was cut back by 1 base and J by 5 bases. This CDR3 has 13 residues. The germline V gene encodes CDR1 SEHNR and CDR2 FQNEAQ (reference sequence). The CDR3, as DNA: TGTGCCAGCAGCTTAGGACAGGGTAACGAGCAGTACTTC. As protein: CASSLGQGNEQYF.

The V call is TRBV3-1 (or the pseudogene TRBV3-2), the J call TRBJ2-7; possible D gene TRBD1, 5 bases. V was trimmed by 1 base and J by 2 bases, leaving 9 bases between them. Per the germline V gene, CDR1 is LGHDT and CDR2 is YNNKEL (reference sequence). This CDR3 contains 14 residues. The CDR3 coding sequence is TGTGCCAGCAGCCAAGCCGACAGAGCCTACGAGCAGTACGTC. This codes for CASSQADRAYEQYV.

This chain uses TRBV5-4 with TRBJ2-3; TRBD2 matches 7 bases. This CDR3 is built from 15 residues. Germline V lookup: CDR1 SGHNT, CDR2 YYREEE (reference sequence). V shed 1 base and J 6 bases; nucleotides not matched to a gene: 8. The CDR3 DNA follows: TGTGCCAGCAGCTTGAGGACTAGTGGGGTGGATACGCAGTATTTT. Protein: CASSLRTSGVDTQYF.

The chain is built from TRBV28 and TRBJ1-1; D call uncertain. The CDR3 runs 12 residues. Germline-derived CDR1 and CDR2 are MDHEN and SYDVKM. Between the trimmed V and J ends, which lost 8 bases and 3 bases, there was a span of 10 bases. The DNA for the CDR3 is TGTGCCAGCCTATCCAGCGACACTGAAGCTTTCTTT. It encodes CASLSSDTEAFF.

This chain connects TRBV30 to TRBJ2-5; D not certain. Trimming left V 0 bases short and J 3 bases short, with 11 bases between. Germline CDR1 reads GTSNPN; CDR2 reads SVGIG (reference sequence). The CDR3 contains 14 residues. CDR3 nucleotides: TGTGCCTGGAGTGTTGGCGGCAGCGAAGAGACCCAGTACTTC. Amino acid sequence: CAWSVGGSEETQYF.

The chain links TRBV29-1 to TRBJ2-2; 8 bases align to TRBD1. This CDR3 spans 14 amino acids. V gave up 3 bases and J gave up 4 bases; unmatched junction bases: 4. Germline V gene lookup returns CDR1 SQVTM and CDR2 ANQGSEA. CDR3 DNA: TGCAGCGTTGAGCGTGACAGGGGCACCGGGGAGCTGTTTTTT. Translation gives CSVERDRGTGELFF.

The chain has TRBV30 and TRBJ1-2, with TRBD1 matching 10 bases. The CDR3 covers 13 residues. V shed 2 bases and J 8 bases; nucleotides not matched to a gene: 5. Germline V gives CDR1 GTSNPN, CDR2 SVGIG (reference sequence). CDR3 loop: CAWSTGTGEGYTF. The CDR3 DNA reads TGTGCCTGGAGTACCGGGACAGGGGAGGGCTACACCTTC.

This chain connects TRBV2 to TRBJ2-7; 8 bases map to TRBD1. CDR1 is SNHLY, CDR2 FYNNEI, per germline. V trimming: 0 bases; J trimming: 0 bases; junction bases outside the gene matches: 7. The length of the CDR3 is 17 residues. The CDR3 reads CASSEAAGGRASYEQYF. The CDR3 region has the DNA TGTGCCAGCAGTGAAGCGGCAGGGGGCAGAGCCTCCTACGAGCAGTACTTC.

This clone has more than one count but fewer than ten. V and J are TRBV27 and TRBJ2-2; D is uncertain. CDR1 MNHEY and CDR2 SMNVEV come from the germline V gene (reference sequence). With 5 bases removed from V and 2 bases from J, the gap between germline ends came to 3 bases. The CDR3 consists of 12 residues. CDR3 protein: CASSPNTGELFF. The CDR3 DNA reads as TGTGCCAGCAGTCCTAACACCGGGGAGCTGTTTTTT.

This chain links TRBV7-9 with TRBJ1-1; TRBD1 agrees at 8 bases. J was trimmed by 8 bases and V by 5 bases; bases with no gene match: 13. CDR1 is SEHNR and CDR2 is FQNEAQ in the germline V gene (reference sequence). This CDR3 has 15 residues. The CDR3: CASSARTGRVSEAFF. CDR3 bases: TGTGCCAGCAGCGCCCGGACAGGGCGTGTATCGGAAGCTTTCTTT.